The 2 T cell receptor beta chains below come from one sample, sequenced in a study of cytomegalovirus exposure and HLA in healthy donors. Generated by immunoSEQ multiplex PCR, the TCRdb table keeps only in-frame clones and is missing some. Of roughly 150,000 clones in the sample, roughly 96% are singletons; the top ten hold 0.89%. The sample taken for sequencing was PBMCs. These receptors were collected from a young woman in good health and CMV-seronegative.

J is TRBJ2-2 and V is TRBV5-6; 7 nucleotides align to TRBD1. This CDR3 is 14 amino acids long. The trim removed 3 bases at V and 1 base at J, leaving 0 bases unmatched. CDR1 SGHDT and CDR2 YYEEEE come from the germline V gene. The CDR3 sequence is CASSWTGNTGELFF. CDR3 in DNA: TGTGCCAGCAGCTGGACAGGGAACACCGGGGAGCTGTTTTTT.

V usage is TRBV7-9 and J usage is TRBJ2-7, with D tentatively TRBD2 (5 bases). The CDR3 is 14 amino acids. V was shortened by 5 bases and J by 3 bases, with 14 bases between the two germline ends. Germline-derived CDR1 and CDR2 are SEHNR and FQNEAQ (reference sequence). This chain's CDR3 is CASSPAAASYEQYF. Written as DNA, the CDR3 is TGTGCCAGCAGCCCCGCAGCGGCGAGCTACGAGCAGTACTTC.